A selection of T cell receptor beta chains follows, all from one sample in a study of cytomegalovirus exposure and HLA in healthy donors. Only in-frame clones appear in the TCRdb table, and some are missing; sequencing was by immunoSEQ multiplex PCR. Of fewer than 60,000 clones in the sample, approximately 75% are singletons; the top ten hold roughly 3.3%. Sequencing was done on a sample of PBMCs. These receptors came from a woman aged 40 to 50 in good health and CMV-seropositive. Each CDR3 is given with its conserved first and last residue. The order of the fields is V gene, clone size, D gene, CDR3 protein. D genes are given only for firm matches. Some rows have no size entry. The others give once, few or many, or a class for an expanded clone.

>TRBV2|NA|NA
CASSEALRYSPLHF
>TRBV10-3|few|NA
CAIGSPLLSNQPQHF
>TRBV5-1|NA|TRBD1
CASSLETGEGGYTF
>TRBV18|NA|NA
CASSPRDTGINIQYF
>TRBV30|NA|NA
CAWSTPPGGGYTF
>TRBV5-1|NA|NA
CASSFGWGVTGELFF
>TRBV27|NA|NA
CASSNTGRLSYNEQFF
>TRBV5-4|NA|TRBD1
CASSPPPGQGGNTIYF
>TRBV18|NA|TRBD1
CASSTTTGSYEQYF
>TRBV27|NA|NA
CASSFSALRSEKLFF
>TRBV5-1|NA|NA
CASSLTGEEETQYF